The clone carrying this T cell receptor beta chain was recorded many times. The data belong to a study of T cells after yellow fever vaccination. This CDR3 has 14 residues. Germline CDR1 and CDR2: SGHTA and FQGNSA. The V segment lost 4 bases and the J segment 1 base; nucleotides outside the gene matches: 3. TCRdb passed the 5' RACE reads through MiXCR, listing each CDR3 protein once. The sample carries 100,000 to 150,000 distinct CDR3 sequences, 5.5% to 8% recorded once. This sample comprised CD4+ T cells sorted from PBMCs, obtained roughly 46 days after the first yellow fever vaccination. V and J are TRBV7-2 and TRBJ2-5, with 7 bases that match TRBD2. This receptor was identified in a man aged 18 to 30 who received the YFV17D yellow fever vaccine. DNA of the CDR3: TGTGCCAGCAGCTCAGCGGGGACCCAAGAGACCCAGTACTTC. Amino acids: CASSSAGTQETQYF.